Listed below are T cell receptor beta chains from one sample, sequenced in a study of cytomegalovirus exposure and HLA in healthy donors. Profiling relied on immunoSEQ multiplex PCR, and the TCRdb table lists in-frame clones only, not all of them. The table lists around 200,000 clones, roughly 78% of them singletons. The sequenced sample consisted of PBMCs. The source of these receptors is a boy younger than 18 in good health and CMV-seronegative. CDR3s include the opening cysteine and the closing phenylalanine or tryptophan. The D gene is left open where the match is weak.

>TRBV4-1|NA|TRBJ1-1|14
CASSHIGQNTEAFF
TGCGCCAGCAGCCATATTGGACAGAACACTGAAGCTTTCTTT
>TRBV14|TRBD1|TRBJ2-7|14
CASSQGTGGYEQYF
TGTGCCAGCAGCCAAGGGACAGGGGGCTACGAGCAGTACTTC
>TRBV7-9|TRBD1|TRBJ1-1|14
CASSSTGSHTEAFF
TGTGCCAGCAGCTCGACAGGGAGCCACACTGAAGCTTTCTTT
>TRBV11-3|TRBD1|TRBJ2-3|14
CASSTGQSTDTQYF
TGTGCCAGCAGCACGGGACAGAGCACAGATACGCAGTATTTT
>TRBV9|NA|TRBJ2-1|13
CASGGGGAIEQFF
TGTGCCAGCGGGGGAGGGGGGGCTATTGAGCAGTTCTTC
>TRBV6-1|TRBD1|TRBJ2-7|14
CASSVWDRTYEQYF
TGTGCCAGCAGCGTTTGGGACAGAACCTACGAGCAGTACTTC
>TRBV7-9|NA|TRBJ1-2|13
CSSSMNRDYGYTF
TGTTCCAGCAGCATGAACAGGGACTATGGCTACACCTTC
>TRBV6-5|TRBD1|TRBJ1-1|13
CASKDRAYTEAFF
TGTGCCAGCAAGGACAGGGCCTACACTGAAGCTTTCTTT
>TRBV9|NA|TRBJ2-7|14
CASSVTRMTYEQYF
TGTGCCAGCAGCGTAACGAGGATGACCTACGAGCAGTACTTC
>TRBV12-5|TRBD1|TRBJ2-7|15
CASGPTGVGTYEQYF
TGTGCTAGTGGTCCCACAGGGGTCGGGACCTACGAGCAGTACTTC